This T cell receptor (beta chain) was found in a study of blood T cell repertoires in COVID-19. About the study: COVID-19 samples from acute and convalescent phases originated in the United States, Italy and Spain. Sample material is recorded as cDNA or gDNA derived from T cells, B-cell-depleted T cells, or PBMCs.

Using immunoSEQ multiplex PCR, the repertoire was profiled, and TCRdb retains in-frame clones only, with some absent. The profile shows some 150,000 clones, roughly 85% of them singletons. Sample: peripheral blood. The origin of this receptor is a woman aged 60-75 years with COVID-19, enrolled during active disease.

This CDR3 reads CASSPSSGGTISYNEQFF. The CDR3 DNA sequence: TGTGCCAGCAGCCCGTCCTCCGGGGGGACGATCTCCTACAATGAGCAGTTCTTC. V usage is TRBV3-1 (or the pseudogene TRBV3-2) and J usage is TRBJ2-1; 7 bases align to TRBD2. This CDR3 has 18 residues. The J segment lost 0 bases and the V segment lost 4 bases, leaving 12 bases of the junction unmatched. Germline V gene lookup returns CDR1 LGHDT and CDR2 YNNKEL (reference sequence).